This is a list of T cell receptor beta chains from one sample in a study of T cells in Graves' hyperthyroidism and ophthalmopathy. Via MiXCR, TCRdb re-called the multiplex PCR reads, giving one row per CDR3 protein. Among under 350,000 distinct CDR3 sequences, under 25% were seen once, and the ten largest hold 50%. The source material was blood. Receptors were obtained from a woman aged 45-59 years with Graves' hyperthyroidism. The CDR3 runs from the conserved cysteine through the conserved F or W. A D gene is named only where the DNA matches it firmly. Clone size is not always given. Where it is, it says once, few, many or a class for expanded clones.

clone size	V gene	J gene	D gene	CDR3 DNA	CDR3 protein
many	TRBV11-3	TRBJ2-3	.	TGTGCCAGCAGCGTGAGTTCCCCGGGCACAGATACGCAGTATTTT	CASSVSSPGTDTQYF
.	TRBV2	TRBJ1-3	.	TGTGCCAGCAGACAGGGAACAGGAAACACCATATATTTT	CASRQGTGNTIYF
few	TRBV5-6	TRBJ2-1	.	TGTGCCAGCAGCTCGGGCCCAATCTCCTACAATGAGCAGTTCTTC	CASSSGPISYNEQFF
many	TRBV18	TRBJ1-1	.	TGTGCCAGCTCACCCCCCAGTGGGGTGAACACTGAAGCTTTCTTT	CASSPPSGVNTEAFF
.	TRBV11-2	TRBJ2-1	TRBD2	TGTGCCAGCAGCTTACGGCTAGCGGCGAATGAGCAGTTCTTC	CASSLRLAANEQFF
many	TRBV28	TRBJ1-2	TRBD1	TGTGCCAGCAGTCCCACGGGACAGAAGTATGGCTACACCTTC	CASSPTGQKYGYTF
many	TRBV9	TRBJ1-2	TRBD1	TGTGCCAGCAGCGTGGCACCCCCGGGACAGGGCAACTATGGCTACACCTTC	CASSVAPPGQGNYGYTF
many	TRBV12-3/TRBV12-4	TRBJ2-5	.	TGTGCCAGCAGGCCACAGGAGGGGGAGACCCAGTACTTC	CASRPQEGETQYF
.	TRBV11-2	TRBJ2-1	.	TGTGCCAGCAGCCCCTCTCGAGGTCGCGCCTACAATGAGCAGTTCTTC	CASSPSRGRAYNEQFF
.	TRBV15	TRBJ1-6	.	TGTGCCACCAGCAGAGAGGGGGCTGGGAATTCACCCCTCCACTTT	CATSREGAGNSPLHF